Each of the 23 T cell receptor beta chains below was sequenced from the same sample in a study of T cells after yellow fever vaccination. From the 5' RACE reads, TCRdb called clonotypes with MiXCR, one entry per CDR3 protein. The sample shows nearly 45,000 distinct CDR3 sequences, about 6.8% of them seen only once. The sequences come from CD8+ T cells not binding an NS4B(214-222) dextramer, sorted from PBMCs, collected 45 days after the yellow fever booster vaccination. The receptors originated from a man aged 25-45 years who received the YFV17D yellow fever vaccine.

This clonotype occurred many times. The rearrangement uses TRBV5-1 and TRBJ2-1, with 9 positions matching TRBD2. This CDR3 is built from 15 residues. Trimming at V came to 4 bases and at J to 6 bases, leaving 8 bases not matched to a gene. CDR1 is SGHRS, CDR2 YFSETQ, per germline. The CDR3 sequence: CASSREREDSNEQFF. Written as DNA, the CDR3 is TGCGCCAGCAGCCGGGAGCGGGAGGATAGCAATGAGCAGTTCTTC.

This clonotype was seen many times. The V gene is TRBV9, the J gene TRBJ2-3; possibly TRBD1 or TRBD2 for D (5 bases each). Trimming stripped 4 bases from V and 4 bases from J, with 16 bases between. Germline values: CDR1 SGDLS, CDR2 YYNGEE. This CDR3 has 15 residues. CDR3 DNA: TGTGCCAGCAGCTCACGTGGGGACCCACCAGATACGCAGTATTTT. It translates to CASSSRGDPPDTQYF.

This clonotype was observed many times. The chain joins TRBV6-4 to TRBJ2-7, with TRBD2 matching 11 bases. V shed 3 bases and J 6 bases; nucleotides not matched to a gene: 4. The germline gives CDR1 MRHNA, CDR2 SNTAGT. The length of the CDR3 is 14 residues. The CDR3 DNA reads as TGTGCCAGCAGTGAAGAACTAGCGGGAGTCGAGCAGTACTTC. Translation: CASSEELAGVEQYF.

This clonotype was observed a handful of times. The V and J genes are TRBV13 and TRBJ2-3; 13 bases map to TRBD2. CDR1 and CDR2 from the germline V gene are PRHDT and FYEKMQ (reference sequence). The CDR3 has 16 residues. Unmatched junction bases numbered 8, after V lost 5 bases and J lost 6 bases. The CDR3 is CASSGGLAGSVDTQYF. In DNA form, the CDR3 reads TGTGCCAGCAGCGGGGGACTAGCGGGATCAGTGGATACGCAGTATTTT. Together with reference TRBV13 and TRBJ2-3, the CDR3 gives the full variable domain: AAGVIQSPRHLIKEKRETATLKCYPIPRHDTVYWYQQGPGQDPQFLISFYEKMQSDKGSIPDRFSAQQFSDYHSELNMSSLELGDSALYFCASSGGLAGSVDTQYFGPGTRLTVL.

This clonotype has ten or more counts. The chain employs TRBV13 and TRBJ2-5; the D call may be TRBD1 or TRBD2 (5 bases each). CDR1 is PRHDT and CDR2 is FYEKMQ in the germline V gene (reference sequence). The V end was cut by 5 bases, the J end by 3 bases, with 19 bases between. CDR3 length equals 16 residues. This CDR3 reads CASSDISGGVEETQYF. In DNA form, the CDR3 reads TGTGCCAGCAGCGACATTAGTGGGGGAGTGGAAGAGACCCAGTACTTC.

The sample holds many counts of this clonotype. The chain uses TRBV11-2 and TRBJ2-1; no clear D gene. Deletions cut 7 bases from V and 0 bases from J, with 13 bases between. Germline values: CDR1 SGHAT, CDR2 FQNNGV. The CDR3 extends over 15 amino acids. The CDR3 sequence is CASTPTASSYNEQFF. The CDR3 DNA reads TGTGCCAGCACCCCTACCGCCAGCTCCTACAATGAGCAGTTCTTC.

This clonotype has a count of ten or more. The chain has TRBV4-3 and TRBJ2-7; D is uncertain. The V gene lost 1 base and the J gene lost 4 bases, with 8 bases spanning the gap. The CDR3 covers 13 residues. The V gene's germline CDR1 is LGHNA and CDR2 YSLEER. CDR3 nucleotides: TGCGCCAGCAGCCAAGGCGGCGGATACGAGCAGTACTTC. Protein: CASSQGGGYEQYF.

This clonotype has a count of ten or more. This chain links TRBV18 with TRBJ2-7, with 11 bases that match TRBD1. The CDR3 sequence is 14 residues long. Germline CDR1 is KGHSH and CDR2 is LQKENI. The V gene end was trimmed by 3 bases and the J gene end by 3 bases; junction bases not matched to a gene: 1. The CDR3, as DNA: TGTGCCAGCTCACCCGGGACAGGGGGCTACGAGCAGTACTTC. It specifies CASSPGTGGYEQYF.

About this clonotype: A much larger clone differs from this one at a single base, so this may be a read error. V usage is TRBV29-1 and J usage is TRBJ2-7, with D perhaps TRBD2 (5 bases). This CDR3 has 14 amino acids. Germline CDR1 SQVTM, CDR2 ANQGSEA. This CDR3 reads CSVEATGEPYEQHF. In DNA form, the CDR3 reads TGCAGCGTGGAAGCCACTGGGGAGCCCTACGAGCAGCACTTC.

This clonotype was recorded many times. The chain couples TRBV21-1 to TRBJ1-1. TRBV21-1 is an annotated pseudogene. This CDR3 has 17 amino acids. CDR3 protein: CASSKGDIRLRSTEAFF. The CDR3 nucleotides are TGTGCCAGCAGCAAAGGGGATATTAGGTTAAGAAGCACTGAAGCTTTCTTT.

In DNA, the CDR3 is TGCGCCAGCAGCCAAGACCTCGGCAGTGCGGGGGATGGCTACACCTTC. Its protein product is CASSQDLGSAGDGYTF. The chain couples TRBV4-3 to TRBJ1-2; tentatively, D is TRBD1 (5 bases). This CDR3 has 16 amino acids. The V gene's germline CDR1 is LGHNA and CDR2 YSLEER. With 0 bases removed from V and 6 bases from J, the gap between germline ends came to 17 bases.

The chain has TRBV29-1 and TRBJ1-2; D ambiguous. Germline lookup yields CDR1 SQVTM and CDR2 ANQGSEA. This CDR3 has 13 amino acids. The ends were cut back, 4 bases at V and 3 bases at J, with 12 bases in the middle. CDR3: CSVVLEADYGYTF. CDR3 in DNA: TGCAGCGTTGTACTTGAAGCGGACTATGGCTACACCTTC.

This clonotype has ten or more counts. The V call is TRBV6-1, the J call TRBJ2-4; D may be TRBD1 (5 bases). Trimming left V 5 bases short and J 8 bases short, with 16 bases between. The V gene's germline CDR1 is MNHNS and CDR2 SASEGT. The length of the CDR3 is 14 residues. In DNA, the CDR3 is TGTGCCAGCAGTCTCATTAGGCAGGGTGACATTCAGTACTTC. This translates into CASSLIRQGDIQYF.

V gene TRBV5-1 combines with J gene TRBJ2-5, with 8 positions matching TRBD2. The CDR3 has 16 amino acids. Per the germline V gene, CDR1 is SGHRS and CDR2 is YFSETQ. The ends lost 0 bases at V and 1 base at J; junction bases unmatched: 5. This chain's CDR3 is CASSLGPLAVQETQYF. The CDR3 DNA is TGCGCCAGCAGCTTGGGTCCACTAGCGGTCCAAGAGACCCAGTACTTC.

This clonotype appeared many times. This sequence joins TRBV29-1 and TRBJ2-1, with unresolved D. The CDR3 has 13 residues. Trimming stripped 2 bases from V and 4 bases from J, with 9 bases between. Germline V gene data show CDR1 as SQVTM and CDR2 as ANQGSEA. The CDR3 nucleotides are TGCAGCGTTGAATCTGCAGCTTACAATGAGCAGTTCTTC. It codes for CSVESAAYNEQFF.

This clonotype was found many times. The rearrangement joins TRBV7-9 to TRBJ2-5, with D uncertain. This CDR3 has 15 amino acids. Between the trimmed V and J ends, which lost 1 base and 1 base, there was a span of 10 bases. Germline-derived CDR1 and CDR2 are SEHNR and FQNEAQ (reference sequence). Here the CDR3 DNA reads TGTGCCAGCAGCTTAGTTTACGCAGGCCAAGAGACCCAGTACTTC. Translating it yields CASSLVYAGQETQYF.

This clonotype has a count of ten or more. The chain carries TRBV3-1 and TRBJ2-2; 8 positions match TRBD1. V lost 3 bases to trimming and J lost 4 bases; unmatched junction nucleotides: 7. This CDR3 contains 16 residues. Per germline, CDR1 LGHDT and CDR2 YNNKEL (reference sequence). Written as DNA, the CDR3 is TGTGCCAGCAGCCATACCGGGACAGGAGGCACCGGGGAGCTGTTTTTT. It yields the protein CASSHTGTGGTGELFF.

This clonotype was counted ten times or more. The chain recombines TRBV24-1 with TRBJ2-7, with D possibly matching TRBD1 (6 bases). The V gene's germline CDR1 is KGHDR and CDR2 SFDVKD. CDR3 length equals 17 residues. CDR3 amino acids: CAISRGSRDGGSYEQYF. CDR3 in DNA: TGTGCGATATCCAGGGGCTCCCGTGACGGAGGCTCCTACGAGCAGTACTTC.

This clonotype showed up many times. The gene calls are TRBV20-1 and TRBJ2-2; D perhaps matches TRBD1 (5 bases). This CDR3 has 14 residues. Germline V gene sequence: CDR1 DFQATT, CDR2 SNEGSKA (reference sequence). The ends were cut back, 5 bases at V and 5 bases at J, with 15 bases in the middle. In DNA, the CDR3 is TGCAGTGCTTCTGACAGCTTAGCAACCGGGGAGCTGTTTTTT. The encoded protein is CSASDSLATGELFF.

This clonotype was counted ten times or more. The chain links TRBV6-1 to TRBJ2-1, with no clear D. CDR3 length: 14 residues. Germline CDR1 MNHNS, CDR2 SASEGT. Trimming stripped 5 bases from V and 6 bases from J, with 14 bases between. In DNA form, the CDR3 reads TGTGCCAGCAGTCCTTTTTCGGGTGTCAATGAGCAGTTCTTC. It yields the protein CASSPFSGVNEQFF.

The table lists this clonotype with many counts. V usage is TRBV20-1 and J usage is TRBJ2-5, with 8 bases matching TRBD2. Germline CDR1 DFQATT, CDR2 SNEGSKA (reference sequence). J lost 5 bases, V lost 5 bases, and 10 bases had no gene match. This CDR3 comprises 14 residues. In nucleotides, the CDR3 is TGCAGTGCTCGGGCGGGAGGCAATCGGGAGACCCAGTACTTC. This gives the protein CSARAGGNRETQYF.

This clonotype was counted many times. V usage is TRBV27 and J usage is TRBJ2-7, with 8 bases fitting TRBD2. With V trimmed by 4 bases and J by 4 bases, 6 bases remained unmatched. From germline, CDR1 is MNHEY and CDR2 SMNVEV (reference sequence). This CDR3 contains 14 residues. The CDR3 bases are TGTGCCAGCAGTTCACTAGCGGAAGGATACGAGCAGTACTTC. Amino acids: CASSSLAEGYEQYF.

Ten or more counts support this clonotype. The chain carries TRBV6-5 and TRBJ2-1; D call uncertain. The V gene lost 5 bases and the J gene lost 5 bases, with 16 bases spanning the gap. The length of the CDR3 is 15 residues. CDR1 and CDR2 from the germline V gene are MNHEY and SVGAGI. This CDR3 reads CASSLGGLGNNEQFF. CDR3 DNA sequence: TGTGCCAGCAGTCTTGGCGGTTTAGGGAACAATGAGCAGTTCTTC.